This T cell receptor beta chain was sequenced during a study of cytomegalovirus exposure and HLA in healthy donors. Study as a whole: In a later analysis, the roughly 120 validation repertoires were reported to have used the same platform as the approximately 700 first-cohort repertoires.

Profiling relied on immunoSEQ multiplex PCR, and the TCRdb table lists in-frame clones only, not all of them. The sample yields some 140,000 clones, 70% to 90% seen once. The study's findings and limits: In the approximately 130 validation repertoires, around 95% of cluster scores exceeded 0, per a later analysis.

CDR3 length equals 15 residues. J lost 11 bases, V lost 1 base, and 11 bases had no gene match. Germline V gene sequence: CDR1 MGHRA, CDR2 YSYEKL. As concerns this clone: Its antigen is undetermined.

The chain couples TRBV4-1 to TRBJ2-7; 10 nucleotides line up with TRBD2. The receptor was isolated from a woman aged 25-40 years in good health and CMV-seronegative. Sequencing used PBMCs. Here the CDR3 DNA reads TGCGCCAGCAGCCAAGTTCTGGCTAGCGGGGGACGGGAGTACTTC. Protein product: CASSQVLASGGREYF.